This T cell receptor beta chain was recovered during a study of shared clonotypes between healthy human individuals. CD45RA+ naive and CD45RA-negative memory subsets were separated from CD4+ cells. Clones were read by immunoSEQ multiplex PCR, and TCRdb kept only the in-frame ones, dropping some. Here the sample spans about 2.3 million clones, 85% to 95% being singletons. The CDR3 has 13 amino acids. V was shortened by 6 bases and J by 0 bases, with 5 bases between the two germline ends. Germline V gene sequence: CDR1 MDHEN, CDR2 SYDVKM. Comments on this clone: Other nucleotide sequences from this sample produce the same CDR3.

This chain links TRBV28 with TRBJ2-2; D unclear. Source material: naive CD4+ T cells from PBMCs. The subset here: CD45RA+ positively selected. The sequence was obtained from a man in his late teens or twenties in good health. Some clones in this sample may be carry-over from other donors' samples. DNA for the CDR3: TGTGCCAGCAGCCCTGCGAACACCGGGGAGCTGTTTTTT. Amino acids: CASSPANTGELFF.